This T cell receptor (beta chain) was recorded in a study of shared clonotypes between healthy human individuals. This clone was detected only a few times. The sample holds other DNA sequences that translate to the same CDR3. All of the donors resided in Nashville, Tennessee, and each was a Caucasian adult. Every subset's genomic DNA went evenly onto several immunoSEQ plates. As handled by the study authors: With immunoSEQ giving junction-only sequences and no quality scores, filtering differed. Clones were sequenced by immunoSEQ multiplex PCR, and TCRdb holds only the in-frame ones, with some missing. V and J calls and clone size are copied from that table; D and trimming were computed from the DNA. Of 300,000 to 350,000 clones in the sample, about 70% were seen once. There are 12 residues in the CDR3. CDR1 KGHSH and CDR2 LQKENI come from the germline V gene. The V gene lost 1 base and the J gene lost 5 bases, with 4 bases spanning the gap.

The source of this sequence is a man aged 25-45 years in good health. The rearrangement joins TRBV18 to TRBJ2-3; D gene unclear. Sequences were obtained from memory CD4+ T cells sorted from blood. Specified subset: CD45RA-negative fraction. The CDR3, as DNA: TGTGCCAGCTCACCACGCAAAGATACGCAGTATTTT. Translated, it gives CASSPRKDTQYF.